The 20 T cell receptor beta chains below come from one sample, sequenced in a study of shared clonotypes between healthy human individuals. Assay used: immunoSEQ multiplex PCR; TCRdb lists only in-frame clones, some missing. The data contain roughly 2.5 million clones, roughly nine tenths of them singletons. The sequenced sample consisted of naive CD4+ T cells sorted from blood. Regarding subset: CD45RA+ positively selected. The receptors originated from a man younger than 35 in good health.

This chain links TRBV30 with TRBJ2-7; D is possibly TRBD2 (6 bases). There are 15 residues in the CDR3. Germline-derived CDR1 and CDR2 are GTSNPN and SVGIG (reference sequence). The germline V and J ends were trimmed by 1 base and 7 bases, with 20 bases remaining between them. CDR3 DNA: TGTGCCTGGAGTGCACCGGGACTTGGCTCCTGGGAGCAGTACTTC. Protein sequence: CAWSAPGLGSWEQYF.

The V gene is TRBV4-3, the J gene TRBJ1-2; D ambiguous. This CDR3 contains 17 residues. Trimming took 0 bases from V and 4 from J, leaving 18 bases between them. The V gene's germline CDR1 is LGHNA and CDR2 YSLEER. The chain's CDR3 is CASSQESRAELGYGYTF. The CDR3 nucleotides are TGCGCCAGCAGCCAAGAGAGCCGAGCCGAACTCGGCTATGGCTACACCTTC.

The J gene is TRBJ2-7, the V gene TRBV10-3; D may match TRBD1 or TRBD2 (7 bases each). The CDR3 has 14 amino acids. Trimming shortened V by 3 bases and J by 1 base, and 10 bases separated the two germline ends. Germline V gene sequence: CDR1 ENHRY, CDR2 SYGVKD. CDR3 residues: CAISDRGGSYEQYF. The CDR3 bases are TGTGCCATCAGTGACAGGGGGGGTTCCTACGAGCAGTACTTC.

The chain couples TRBV30 to TRBJ2-2, with D tentatively TRBD1 (5 bases). The CDR3 is 15 amino acids. V was trimmed by 6 bases and J by 1 base, leaving 15 bases between them. Germline values: CDR1 GTSNPN, CDR2 SVGIG (reference sequence). For the CDR3, the DNA is TGTGCCTGCGTAAAGTGGCAGGGGAACACCGGGGAGCTGTTTTTT. Residues: CACVKWQGNTGELFF. Supplemented by reference TRBV30 and TRBJ2-2, the full variable domain reads SQTIHQWPATLVQPVGSPLSLECTVEGTSNPNLYWYRQAAGRGLQLLFYSVGIGQISSEVPQNLSASRPQDRQFILSSKKLLLSDSGFYLCACVKWQGNTGELFFGEGSRLTVL.

The V call is TRBV25-1, the J call TRBJ1-2, with 7 bases identical to TRBD1. The germline V gene encodes CDR1 MGHDK and CDR2 SYGVNS. CDR3 length: 16 residues. J gave up 8 bases and V 3 bases, and 15 bases lay outside the gene matches. The CDR3 reads CASSEGGGQGDLGYTF. The CDR3 region has the DNA TGTGCCAGCAGTGAGGGGGGTGGTCAGGGGGATTTGGGCTACACCTTC.

The CDR3 DNA follows: TGCGCCAGCAGCCCGCGGAGCGGGAGGGCCGGCGAGACCCAGTACTTC. Its protein is CASSPRSGRAGETQYF. V and J are TRBV5-1 and TRBJ2-5, with 10 bases matching TRBD2. CDR3 length equals 16 residues. Germline values: CDR1 SGHRS, CDR2 YFSETQ. Trimming at V came to 4 bases and at J to 5 bases, leaving 11 bases not matched to a gene.

The V and J genes are TRBV11-2 and TRBJ2-1; maybe TRBD1 (5 bases). V was trimmed by 1 base and J by 7 bases, leaving 8 bases between them. The CDR3 runs 13 residues. CDR1 SGHAT and CDR2 FQNNGV come from the germline V gene. CDR3 amino acids: CASSLVQGNEQFF. The CDR3 DNA is TGTGCCAGCAGCTTAGTCCAGGGAAATGAGCAGTTCTTC.

As concerns this clone: Its ends do not fully match the called genes, so a read error is possible. The CDR3 sequence is CASSLGSGPSGELFF. CDR3 DNA: TGTGCTAGCAGCTTAGGATCAGGGCCTAGCGGGGAGCTGTTTTTT. The V and J genes are TRBV7-7 and TRBJ2-2; perhaps TRBD1 as D (5 bases). This CDR3 is built from 15 residues. Germline loops: CDR1 SSHAT, CDR2 FNYEAQ (reference sequence).

This clone was observed a handful of times. The chain employs TRBV30 and TRBJ1-5; maybe TRBD1 (6 bases). V was clipped by 1 base and J by 1 base, with 14 bases between them. The CDR3 runs 16 residues. In germline, CDR1 is GTSNPN, CDR2 SVGIG (reference sequence). The CDR3 region is CAWSALGGASNQPQHF. The CDR3 region has the DNA TGTGCCTGGAGTGCCCTCGGGGGCGCGAGCAATCAGCCCCAGCATTTT.

The rearrangement uses TRBV6-5 and TRBJ2-4; either TRBD1 or TRBD2 may fit D (5 bases each). Germline lookup yields CDR1 MNHEY and CDR2 SVGAGI. This CDR3 has 11 amino acids. V lost 7 bases to trimming and J lost 7 bases, with 8 bases between them. The CDR3 sequence is CASTGTNIQYF. The CDR3 DNA sequence: TGTGCCAGCACTGGGACCAACATTCAGTACTTC.

The CDR3 region is CASSQTGSGINSPLHF. The CDR3 DNA reads TGTGCCAGCAGCCAAACGGGTTCGGGGATTAATTCACCCCTCCACTTT. The V gene is TRBV7-6, the J gene TRBJ1-6; D not resolved. The germline gives CDR1 SGHVS, CDR2 FNYEAQ. The CDR3 spans 16 residues. V lost 5 bases, J lost 6 bases, and 17 bases lay in between.

This chain uses TRBV7-2 with TRBJ2-7, with a possible D match to TRBD2 (6 bases). The CDR3 length is 16 residues. Germline CDR1 is SGHTA and CDR2 is FQGNSA. The V end was cut by 3 bases, the J end by 0 bases, with 15 bases between. The CDR3, as DNA: TGTGCCAGCAGCTTGCCCCGGGGGATGGCCTCCTACGAGCAGTACTTC. Its translation: CASSLPRGMASYEQYF.

The chain links TRBV6-5 to TRBJ2-7; no firm D call. CDR3 length: 14 amino acids. In germline, CDR1 is MNHEY, CDR2 SVGAGI. V was cut by 6 bases and J by 6 bases, with 18 bases left in between. CDR3 in DNA: TGTGCCAGCAGCCGCCAGAGTTTTGTCACCGAGCAGTACTTC. Translated, it gives CASSRQSFVTEQYF.

The chain joins TRBV19 to TRBJ1-5; D is uncertain. This CDR3 comprises 15 residues. The V end lost 5 bases, the J end lost 6 bases, and 17 bases lay between the germline ends. The germline gives CDR1 LNHDA, CDR2 SQIVND (reference sequence). The CDR3 DNA sequence: TGTGCCAGTAGTTCCTTAACCGGGAAGGCTCAGCCCCAGCATTTT. Encoded protein: CASSSLTGKAQPQHF.

The chain has TRBV2 and TRBJ2-3; D gene uncertain. Deletions cut 1 base from V and 0 bases from J, with 8 bases between. CDR3 length: 15 residues. Germline lookup yields CDR1 SNHLY and CDR2 FYNNEI. CDR3 amino acids: CASSEEGLSTDTQYF. The CDR3 DNA reads as TGTGCCAGCAGTGAAGAAGGTCTTAGCACAGATACGCAGTATTTT.

The chain links TRBV5-1 to TRBJ1-2, with 7 positions matching TRBD1. With 4 bases clipped from V and 5 bases from J, the junction kept 8 bases outside the gene matches. The CDR3 sequence is 14 residues long. Germline V CDR1 and CDR2: SGHRS, YFSETQ. The CDR3 bases are TGCGCCAGCAGCCCCCTTGGACAGGTTTATGGCTACACCTTC. It encodes CASSPLGQVYGYTF.

V usage is TRBV28 and J usage is TRBJ2-5; 10 nucleotides align to TRBD1. Losses at the gene ends were 5 bases for V and 10 bases for J; bases not matched to a gene: 7. Per the germline V gene, CDR1 is MDHEN and CDR2 is SYDVKM. The CDR3 runs to 13 residues. The DNA for the CDR3 is TGTGCCAGCAGTCAGACAGGGGGCGGTGTCCAGTACTTC. It specifies CASSQTGGGVQYF.

This sequence joins TRBV19 and TRBJ1-2; 8 bases are a match to TRBD1. V gave up 10 bases and J gave up 5 bases; unmatched junction bases: 6. The germline V gene encodes CDR1 LNHDA and CDR2 SQIVND (reference sequence). CDR3 size: 12 residues. The CDR3 DNA reads TGTGCCACCTCACAGGGGGTATATGGCTACACCTTC. Protein product: CATSQGVYGYTF.

The CDR3 coding sequence is TGTGCCATCAGCCCCTGGGGAGGGAGGGTCCTCGACACAGATACGCAGTATTTT. Encoded protein: CAISPWGGRVLDTDTQYF. This rearrangement joins TRBV10-3 to TRBJ2-3; 7 nucleotides align to TRBD2. The CDR3 has 18 residues. Looked up from germline, CDR1 is ENHRY and CDR2 is SYGVKD. Trimming removed 6 bases from V and 2 bases from J; junction bases left unmatched: 17.

The chain employs TRBV7-2 and TRBJ2-1, with D tentatively TRBD2 (5 bases). V was clipped by 1 base and J by 7 bases, with 17 bases between them. The CDR3 is 16 residues long. CDR1 is SGHTA, CDR2 FQGNSA, per germline. In nucleotides, the CDR3 is TGTGCCAGCAGCTTAGGAGCGGCTTTAGGAGTGAATGAGCAGTTCTTC. It specifies CASSLGAALGVNEQFF.